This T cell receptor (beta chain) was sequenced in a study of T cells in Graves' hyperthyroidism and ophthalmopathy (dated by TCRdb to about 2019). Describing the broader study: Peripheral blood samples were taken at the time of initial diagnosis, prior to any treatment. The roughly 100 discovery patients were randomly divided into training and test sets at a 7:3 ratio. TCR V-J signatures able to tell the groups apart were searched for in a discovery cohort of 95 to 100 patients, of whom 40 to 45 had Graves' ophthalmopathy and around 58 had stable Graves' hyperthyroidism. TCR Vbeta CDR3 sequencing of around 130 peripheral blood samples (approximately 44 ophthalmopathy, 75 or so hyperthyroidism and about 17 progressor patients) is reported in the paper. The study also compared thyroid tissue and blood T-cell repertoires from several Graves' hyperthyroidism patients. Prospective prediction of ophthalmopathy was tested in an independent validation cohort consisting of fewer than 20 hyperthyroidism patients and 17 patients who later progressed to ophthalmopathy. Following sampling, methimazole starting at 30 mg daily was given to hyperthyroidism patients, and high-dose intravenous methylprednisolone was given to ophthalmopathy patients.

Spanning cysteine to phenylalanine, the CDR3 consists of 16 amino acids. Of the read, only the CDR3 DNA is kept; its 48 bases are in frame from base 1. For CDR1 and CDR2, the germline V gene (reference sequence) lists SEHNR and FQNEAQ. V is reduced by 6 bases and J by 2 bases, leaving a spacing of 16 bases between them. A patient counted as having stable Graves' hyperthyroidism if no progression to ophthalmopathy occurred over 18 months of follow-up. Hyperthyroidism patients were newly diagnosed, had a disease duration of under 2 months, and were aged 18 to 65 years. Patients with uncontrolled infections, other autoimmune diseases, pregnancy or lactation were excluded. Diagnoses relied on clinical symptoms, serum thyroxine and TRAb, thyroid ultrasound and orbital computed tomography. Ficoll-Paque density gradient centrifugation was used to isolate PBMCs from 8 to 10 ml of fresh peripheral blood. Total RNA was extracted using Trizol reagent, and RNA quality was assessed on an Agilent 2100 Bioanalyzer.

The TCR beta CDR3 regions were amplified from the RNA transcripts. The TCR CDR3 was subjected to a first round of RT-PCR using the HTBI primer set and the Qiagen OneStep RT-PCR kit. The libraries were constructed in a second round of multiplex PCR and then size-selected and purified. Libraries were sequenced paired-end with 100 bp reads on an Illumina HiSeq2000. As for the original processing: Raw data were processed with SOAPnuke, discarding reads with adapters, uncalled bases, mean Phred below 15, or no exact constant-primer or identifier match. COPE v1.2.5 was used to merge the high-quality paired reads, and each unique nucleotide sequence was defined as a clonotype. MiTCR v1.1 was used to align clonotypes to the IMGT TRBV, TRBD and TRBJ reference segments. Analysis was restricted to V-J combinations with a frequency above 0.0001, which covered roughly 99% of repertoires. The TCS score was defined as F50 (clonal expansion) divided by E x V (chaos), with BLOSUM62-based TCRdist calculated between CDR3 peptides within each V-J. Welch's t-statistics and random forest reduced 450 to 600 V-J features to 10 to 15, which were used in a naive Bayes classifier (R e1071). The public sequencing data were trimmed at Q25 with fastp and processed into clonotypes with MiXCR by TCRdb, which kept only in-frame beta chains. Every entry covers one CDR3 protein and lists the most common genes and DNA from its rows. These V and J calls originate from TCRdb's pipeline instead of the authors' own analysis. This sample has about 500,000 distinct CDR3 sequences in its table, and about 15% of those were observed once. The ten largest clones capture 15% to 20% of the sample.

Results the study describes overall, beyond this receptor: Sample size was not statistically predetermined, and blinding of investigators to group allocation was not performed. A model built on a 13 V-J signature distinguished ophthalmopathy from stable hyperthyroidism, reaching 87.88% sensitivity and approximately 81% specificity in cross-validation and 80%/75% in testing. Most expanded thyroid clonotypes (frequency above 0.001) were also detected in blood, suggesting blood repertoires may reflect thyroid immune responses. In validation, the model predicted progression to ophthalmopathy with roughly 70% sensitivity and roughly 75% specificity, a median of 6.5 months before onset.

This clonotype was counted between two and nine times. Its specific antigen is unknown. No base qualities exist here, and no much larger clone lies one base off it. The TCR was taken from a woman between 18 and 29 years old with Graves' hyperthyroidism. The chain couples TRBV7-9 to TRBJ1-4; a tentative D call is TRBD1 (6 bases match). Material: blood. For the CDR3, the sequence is CASSSPRGATNEKLFF. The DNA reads TGTGCCAGCAGTTCCCCGAGGGGGGCCACTAATGAAAAACTGTTTTTT.